These T cell receptor beta chains were read from a single sample in a study of blood T cell repertoires in COVID-19. Produced via immunoSEQ multiplex PCR; TCRdb's table is partial and in-frame only. The sample records about 88,000 clones, 91% being singletons. The sample consisted of peripheral blood. The receptors were sampled from a human donor with active COVID-19. The donor label of this sample is uncertain. The CDR3 runs from the conserved cysteine through the conserved F or W. D genes are given only for firm matches. The listing skips clone size in some rows; elsewhere it reads once, few, many or a size class.

v_gene,abundance,j_gene,d_gene,CDR3aa,CDR3nt
TRBV3-1/TRBV3-2,once,TRBJ1-2,-,CASSPRQGGGYTF,TGTGCCAGCAGCCCCCGGCAGGGTGGGGGCTACACCTTC
TRBV7-7,-,TRBJ2-7,-,CASSLRQGSYEQYF,TGTGCTAGCAGCTTAAGGCAGGGATCCTACGAGCAGTACTTC
TRBV6-6,once,TRBJ2-2,TRBD1,CASSYSGTEYTGELFF,TGTGCCAGCAGTTACTCCGGGACAGAGTACACCGGGGAGCTGTTTTTT
TRBV2,-,TRBJ1-3,-,CASSGYSGNTIYFGSTIYF,-
TRBV3-1/TRBV3-2,-,TRBJ2-7,TRBD2,CASSQDIGGSGGKQYF,TGTGCCAGCAGCCAAGACATAGGGGGTAGCGGGGGAAAGCAGTACTTC
TRBV9,-,TRBJ2-7,TRBD2,CASSVDRMRTSGATTRHEQYF,TGTGCCAGCAGCGTAGATAGAATGCGGACTAGCGGCGCTACTACCAGGCACGAGCAGTACTTC
TRBV18,-,TRBJ2-1,-,CANSPAAARKDEQFF,TGTGCCAACTCCCCTGCAGCGGCCAGAAAGGATGAGCAGTTCTTC
TRBV6-5,-,TRBJ2-2,-,CASNKLGTNTGELFF,TGTGCCAGCAATAAACTAGGGACGAACACCGGGGAGCTGTTTTTT
TRBV7-3,once,TRBJ1-1,-,CASSLWGRENTEAFF,TGTGCCAGCAGCTTATGGGGCAGGGAAAACACTGAAGCTTTCTTT
TRBV19,once,TRBJ2-4,TRBD1,CASSMGQGFKYF,TGTGCCAGTAGTATGGGACAGGGGTTCAAGTACTTC
TRBV6-2/TRBV6-3,-,TRBJ2-5,-,CASSYSGTTQYF,TGTGCCAGCAGTTACTCCGGGACTACCCAGTACTTC
TRBV7-9,-,TRBJ1-2,TRBD1,CASSSTGTELSNYGYTF,TGTGCCAGCAGCTCGACCGGGACAGAATTGTCTAACTATGGCTACACCTTC
TRBV10-3,-,TRBJ2-1,TRBD2,CAISESISGGANEQFF,TGTGCCATCAGTGAGTCGATAAGCGGGGGGGCCAATGAGCAGTTCTTC
TRBV2,-,TRBJ2-3,-,CASSRGRAVTDTQYF,TGTGCCAGCAGCAGGGGTCGCGCGGTTACAGATACGCAGTATTTT
TRBV6-2/TRBV6-3,-,TRBJ2-6,TRBD1,CASSQGGTGTSGANVLTF,TGTGCCAGCAGTCAGGGGGGGACAGGGACCTCTGGGGCCAACGTCCTGACTTTC
TRBV6-5,-,TRBJ1-4,-,CATQGSATNEKLFF,TGTGCCACTCAGGGTTCTGCAACTAATGAAAAACTGTTTTTT
TRBV4-2,-,TRBJ2-3,-,CASSEGRGLGTDTQYF,TGTGCCAGCAGCGAGGGGAGGGGGTTGGGCACAGATACGCAGTATTTT
TRBV4-1,-,TRBJ2-2,-,CASSQDTGGGELFF,TGCGCCAGCAGCCAAGATACCGGGGGCGGGGAGCTGTTTTTT
TRBV5-1,once,TRBJ2-1,TRBD1,CASSLDRGNNEQFF,TGCGCCAGCAGCTTGGACAGGGGGAACAATGAGCAGTTCTTC
TRBV19,few,TRBJ2-7,TRBD1,CASSTNRGAYEQYF,TGTGCCAGTAGTACCAACAGGGGTGCCTACGAGCAGTACTTC
TRBV18,-,TRBJ2-2,-,CASSLQGSGTGELFF,TGTGCCAGCTCATTACAGGGTTCGGGCACCGGGGAGCTGTTTTTT
TRBV12-3/TRBV12-4,-,TRBJ1-5,TRBD1,CASSADRAQPQHF,TGTGCCAGCAGCGCAGACAGGGCTCAGCCCCAGCATTTT
TRBV19,-,TRBJ2-3,-,CASSIRGASLSDTQYF,TGTGCCAGTAGTATACGCGGGGCCTCGTTGTCGGATACGCAGTATTTT
TRBV14,-,TRBJ2-7,-,CASSQWGDYEQYF,TGTGCCAGCAGCCAGTGGGGCGATTACGAGCAGTACTTC
TRBV19,few,TRBJ1-3,-,CASSIEKLLVHTIYF,TGTGCCAGTAGTATAGAGAAGCTCCTGGTGCACACCATATATTTT
TRBV24-1,-,TRBJ2-2,-,CATSSRQSDTGELFF,TGTGCCACCAGTTCCAGGCAGTCAGACACCGGGGAGCTGTTTTTT
TRBV2,-,TRBJ1-6,TRBD1,CASSRQGADSPLHF,TGTGCCAGCAGTCGACAGGGGGCGGATTCACCCCTCCACTTT
TRBV15,-,TRBJ1-5,TRBD1,CATSRDRGSQPQHF,TGTGCCACCAGCAGGGACAGGGGGAGTCAGCCCCAGCATTTT
TRBV11-3,-,TRBJ2-1,TRBD2,CASSQSGTRWIDEQFF,TGTGCCAGCAGCCAATCCGGGACTAGGTGGATCGATGAGCAGTTCTTC
TRBV19,-,TRBJ1-2,-,CASSIGSDGYTF,TGTGCCAGTAGTATCGGGTCAGACGGCTACACCTTC
TRBV6-6,-,TRBJ1-1,-,CASSSRLPMNTEAFF,TGTGCCAGCAGTTCGAGACTGCCCATGAACACTGAAGCTTTCTTT
TRBV7-8,-,TRBJ2-7,-,CASSPLGSYEQYF,TGTGCCAGCAGCCCCCTCGGGAGTTACGAGCAGTACTTC
TRBV5-4,-,TRBJ2-7,TRBD2,CASSFSGGLWGEQYF,TGTGCCAGCAGCTTTAGCGGGGGACTTTGGGGCGAGCAGTACTTC
TRBV7-9,-,TRBJ2-1,-,CASSSGPWGELYNEQFF,TGTGCCAGCAGCTCCGGACCTTGGGGGGAGTTATACAATGAGCAGTTCTTC
TRBV7-3,-,TRBJ2-5,TRBD1,CASSSTPNRGETQYF,TGTGCCAGCAGCTCGACACCTAACAGGGGAGAGACCCAGTACTTC
TRBV6-2/TRBV6-3,-,TRBJ2-7,-,CASSYGGNSYEQYF,TGTGCCAGCAGTTACGGGGGGAACTCCTACGAGCAGTACTTC
TRBV5-1,-,TRBJ2-7,TRBD1,CASSTPGTGGSEQYF,TGCGCCAGCAGCACCCCCGGGACAGGGGGGTCCGAGCAGTACTTC
TRBV6-2/TRBV6-3,-,TRBJ2-1,-,CASSYRQGPNNEQFF,TGTGCCAGCAGTTACCGGCAGGGGCCTAACAATGAGCAGTTCTTC
TRBV9,once,TRBJ1-3,TRBD1,CASTETGTGAGNTIYF,TGTGCCAGCACCGAAACCGGGACAGGAGCTGGAAACACCATATATTTT
TRBV2,-,TRBJ2-1,TRBD1,CASRETGFSYNEQFF,TGTGCCAGCAGGGAGACAGGGTTCTCCTACAATGAGCAGTTCTTC
TRBV14,-,TRBJ2-5,TRBD2,CASSYSGMQETQYF,TGTGCCAGCAGCTATAGCGGGATGCAAGAGACCCAGTACTTC
TRBV7-2,-,TRBJ2-3,-,CASSSGRGRTDTQYF,TGTGCCAGCAGCTCCGGGAGGGGGCGGACCGATACGCAGTATTTT
TRBV9,-,TRBJ2-5,TRBD2,CASSPPGAGGRETQYF,TGTGCCAGCAGCCCCCCCGGGGCGGGGGGGCGGGAGACCCAGTACTTC
TRBV27,-,TRBJ1-6,-,CASKGFLALNSPLHF,TGTGCCAGCAAGGGGTTTCTGGCTTTAAATTCACCCCTCCACTTT
TRBV11-1,-,TRBJ1-1,-,CASSEDTSNTEAFF,TGTGCCAGCAGCGAAGACACCTCGAACACTGAAGCTTTCTTT
TRBV5-4,-,TRBJ2-3,-,CASRRVGANTDTQYF,TGTGCCAGCAGAAGAGTGGGGGCTAACACAGATACGCAGTATTTT
TRBV9,-,TRBJ2-7,-,CASSLQGHEQYF,TGTGCCAGCAGCCTACAGGGTCACGAGCAGTACTTC
TRBV18,-,TRBJ2-1,TRBD1,CASSPKQGNEQFF,TGTGCCAGCTCACCAAAACAGGGGAATGAGCAGTTCTTC
TRBV28,-,TRBJ2-7,-,CASSLVIDTTSYEQYF,TGTGCCAGCAGTTTAGTCATTGACACGACCTCCTACGAGCAGTACTTC
TRBV2,-,TRBJ1-2,-,CAIREEPNYGYTF,TGTGCCATACGAGAAGAGCCCAACTATGGCTACACCTTC
TRBV19,-,TRBJ1-5,-,CATHLIYSNQPQHF,TGTGCCACCCACCTCATCTATAGCAATCAGCCCCAGCATTTT
TRBV5-1,-,TRBJ1-2,TRBD1,CASSTGQAPSGYTF,TGCGCCAGCAGCACCGGACAGGCCCCCTCTGGCTACACCTTC
TRBV12-2,-,TRBJ1-4,-,CASRLGGVIFLFF,TGTGCAAGTCGCTTAGGGGGGGTAATCTTTCTGTTTTTT